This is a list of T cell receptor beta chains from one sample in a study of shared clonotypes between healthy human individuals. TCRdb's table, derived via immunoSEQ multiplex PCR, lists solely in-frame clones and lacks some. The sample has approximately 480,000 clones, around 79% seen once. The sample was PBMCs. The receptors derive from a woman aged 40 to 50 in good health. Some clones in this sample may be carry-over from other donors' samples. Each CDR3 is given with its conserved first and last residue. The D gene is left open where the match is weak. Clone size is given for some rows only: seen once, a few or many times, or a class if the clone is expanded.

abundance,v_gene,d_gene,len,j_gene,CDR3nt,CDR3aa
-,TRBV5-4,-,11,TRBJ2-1,TGTGCCAGCAGCTTGGCCAGTGAGCAGTTCTTC,CASSLASEQFF
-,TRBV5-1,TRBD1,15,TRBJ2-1,TGCGCCAGCAGCTTGTGGGGACAGATTGGAAATGAGCAGTTCTTC,CASSLWGQIGNEQFF
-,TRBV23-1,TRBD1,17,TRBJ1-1,TGCGCCAGCAGTCCCCGGACAGGGGGCTGTTGTTGGACTGAAGCTTTCTTT,CASSPRTGGCCWTEAFF
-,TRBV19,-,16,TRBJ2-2,TGTGCCAGTAGTGATTGGGGGGGCGTAGGCTCCGGGGAGCTGTTTTTT,CASSDWGGVGSGELFF
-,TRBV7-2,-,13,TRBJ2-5,TGTGCCAGCAGCTTTTACACTCAAGAGACCCAGTACTTC,CASSFYTQETQYF
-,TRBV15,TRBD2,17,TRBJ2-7,TGTGCCACCAGCAGTTCTCGAGGACTAGCGGGAGAAACCGAGCAGTACTTC,CATSSSRGLAGETEQYF
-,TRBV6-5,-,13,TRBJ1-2,TGTGCCAGTGCTACGGGCGGGGTCTATGGCTACACCTTC,CASATGGVYGYTF
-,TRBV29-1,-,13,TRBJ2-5,TGCAGCGCTGGAGGATTGAATCCGGAGACCCAGTACTTC,CSAGGLNPETQYF
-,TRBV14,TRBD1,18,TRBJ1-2,TGTGCCAGCAGCCCTCTCGAGGGCAGGGGGCCTCCCGGGGGGGGCTACACCTTC,CASSPLEGRGPPGGGYTF
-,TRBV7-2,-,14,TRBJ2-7,TGTGCCAGCAGCTTAGGGACTCGAGCCTACGAGCAGTACTTC,CASSLGTRAYEQYF
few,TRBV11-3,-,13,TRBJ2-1,TGTGCCAGCAGCTCCAACCCAATGGGCGGGCAGTTCTTC,CASSSNPMGGQFF
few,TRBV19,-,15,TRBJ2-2,TGTGCCAGTAGTATCCCAGGGAAGGGTTCCGGGGAGCTGTTTTTT,CASSIPGKGSGELFF
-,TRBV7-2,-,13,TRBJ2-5,TGTGCCAGCAGCCCAAGTTGGGGAGAGACCCAGTACTTC,CASSPSWGETQYF
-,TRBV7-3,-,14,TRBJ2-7,TGTGCCAGCAGCTTAATGGGGGGTGCCCACGAGCAGTACTTC,CASSLMGGAHEQYF
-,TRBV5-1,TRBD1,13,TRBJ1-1,TGCGCCAGCAGCTTACAGGGGGCCATGGAGGCTTTCTTT,CASSLQGAMEAFF
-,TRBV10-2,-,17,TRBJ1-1,TGCGCCAGCAGTGAGGGAGAGGGAAGGAGTCGGAACACTGAAGCTTTCTTT,CASSEGEGRSRNTEAFF
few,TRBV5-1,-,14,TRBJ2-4,TGCGCCAGCAGCTTGACAGGCGCAGGGCGCATTCAGTACTTC,CASSLTGAGRIQYF
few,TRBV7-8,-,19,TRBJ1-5,TGTGCCAGCAGCTCGACGTATCGTGGCAGGACCTCTAGCAATCAGCCCCAGCATTTT,CASSSTYRGRTSSNQPQHF
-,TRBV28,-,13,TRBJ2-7,TGTGCCAGCATTCCCTTCGGATCTGGCGAGCAGTACTTC,CASIPFGSGEQYF
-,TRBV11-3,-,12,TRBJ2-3,TGTGCCAGCAGCTTAGTCCCAGATACGCAGTATTTT,CASSLVPDTQYF
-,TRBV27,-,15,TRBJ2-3,TGTGCCAGCAGCTCAATGGGGGGGCGTGCAGATACGCAGTATTTT,CASSSMGGRADTQYF
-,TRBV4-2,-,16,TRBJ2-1,TGTGCCAGCAGCCAAGCCCGGGCAGGGGTCTACAATGAGCAGTTCTTC,CASSQARAGVYNEQFF
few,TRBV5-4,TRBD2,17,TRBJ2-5,TGTGCCAGCAGCTCGGGAGGACTAGCGGGAACGGGGGAGACCCAGTACTTC,CASSSGGLAGTGETQYF
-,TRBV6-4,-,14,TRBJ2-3,TGTGCCAGCAGTGACCGGCAGGGCACAGATACGCAGTATTTT,CASSDRQGTDTQYF
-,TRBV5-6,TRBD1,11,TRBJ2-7,TGTGCCAGCAGCTTATCGGGACAGGCTGCGTTC,CASSLSGQAAF
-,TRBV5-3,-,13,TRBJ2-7,TGTGCCAGAATAGCAGGGTCGGGCTACGAGCAGTACTTC,CARIAGSGYEQYF
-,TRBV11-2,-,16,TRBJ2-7,TGTGCCAGCAGCTTAGTCCCGGACCAACTATCCTACGAGCAGTACTTC,CASSLVPDQLSYEQYF
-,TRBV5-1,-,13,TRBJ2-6,TGCGCCAGCAGCGAATCTGGGGCCAACGTCCTGACTTTC,CASSESGANVLTF
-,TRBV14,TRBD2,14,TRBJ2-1,TGTGCCAGCAGCCCTAGCGGCTACTACAATGAGCAGTTCTTC,CASSPSGYYNEQFF
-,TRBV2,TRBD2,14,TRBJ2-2,TGTGCCAGCATGGGCGGGAGGGGTACCGGGGAGCTGTTTTTT,CASMGGRGTGELFF
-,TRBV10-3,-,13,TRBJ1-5,TGTGCCATCACCCCCGGTCCCAATCAGCCCCAGCATTTT,CAITPGPNQPQHF
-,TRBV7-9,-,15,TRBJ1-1,TGTGCCAGCAGCAACCGGGTCGGGGGTGTCACTGAAGCTTTCTTT,CASSNRVGGVTEAFF
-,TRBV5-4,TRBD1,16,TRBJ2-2,TGTGCCAGCAGCTTGTTGGGACAGGGACCCACCGGGGAGCTGTTTTTT,CASSLLGQGPTGELFF
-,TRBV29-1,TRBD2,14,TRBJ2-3,TGCAGCGTTTGGGGCGGGAGGGCGGCAGATACGCAGTATTTT,CSVWGGRAADTQYF
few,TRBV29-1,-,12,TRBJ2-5,TGCAGCGTTAGTAGAGCTCAAGAGACCCAGTACTTC,CSVSRAQETQYF
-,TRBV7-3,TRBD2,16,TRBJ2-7,TGTGCCAGCAGCCCCTCAGCGGGACTAGCGAGCTACGAGCAGTACTTC,CASSPSAGLASYEQYF
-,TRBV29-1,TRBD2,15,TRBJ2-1,TGCAGCGTTGCCCTGACTAGCCGGGGTACCGATGAGCAGTTCTTC,CSVALTSRGTDEQFF
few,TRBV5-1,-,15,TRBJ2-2,TGCGCCAGCAGCTTGGTAGGGTTTAACACCGGGGAGCTGTTTTTT,CASSLVGFNTGELFF